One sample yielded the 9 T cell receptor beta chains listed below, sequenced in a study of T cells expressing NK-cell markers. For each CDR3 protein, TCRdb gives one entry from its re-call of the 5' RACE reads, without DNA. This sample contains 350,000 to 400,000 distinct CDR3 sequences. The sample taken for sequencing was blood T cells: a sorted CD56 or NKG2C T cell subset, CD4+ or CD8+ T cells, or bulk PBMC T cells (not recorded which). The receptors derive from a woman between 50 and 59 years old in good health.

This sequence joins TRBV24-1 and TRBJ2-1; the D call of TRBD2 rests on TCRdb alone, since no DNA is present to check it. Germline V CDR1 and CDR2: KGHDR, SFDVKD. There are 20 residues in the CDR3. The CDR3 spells CATSDLRGTSGRAGYNEQFF.

This CDR3 is CASSISAGGYEQYF. The rearrangement links TRBV19 to TRBJ2-7; absent DNA, TCRdb's TRBD2 call cannot be checked. Germline V lookup: CDR1 LNHDA, CDR2 SQIVND (reference sequence). This CDR3 spans 14 amino acids.

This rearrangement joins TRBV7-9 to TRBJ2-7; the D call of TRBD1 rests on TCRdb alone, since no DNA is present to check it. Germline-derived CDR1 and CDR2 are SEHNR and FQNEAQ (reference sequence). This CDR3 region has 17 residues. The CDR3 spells CASSLESRAPTHYEQYF.

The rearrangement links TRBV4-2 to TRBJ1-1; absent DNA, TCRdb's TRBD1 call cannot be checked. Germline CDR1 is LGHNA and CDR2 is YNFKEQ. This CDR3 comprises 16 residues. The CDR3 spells CASSQDLIGANTEAFF.

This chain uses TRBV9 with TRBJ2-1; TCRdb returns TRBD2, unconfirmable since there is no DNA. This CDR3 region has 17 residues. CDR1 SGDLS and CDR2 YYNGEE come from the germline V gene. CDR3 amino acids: CASSVKLAGGKDNEQFF.

This CDR3 is CASSPRHRSGVVGYTF. This chain uses TRBV11-2 with TRBJ1-2. This CDR3 spans 16 amino acids. CDR1 and CDR2 from the germline V gene are SGHAT and FQNNGV.

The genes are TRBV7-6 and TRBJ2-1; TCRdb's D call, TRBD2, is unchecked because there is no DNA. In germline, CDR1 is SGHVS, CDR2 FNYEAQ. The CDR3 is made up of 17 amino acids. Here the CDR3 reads CASSLRSSGGTYNEQFF.

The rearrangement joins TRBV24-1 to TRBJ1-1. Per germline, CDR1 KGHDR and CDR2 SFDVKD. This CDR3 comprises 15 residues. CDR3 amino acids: CATSDAAGASTEAFF.

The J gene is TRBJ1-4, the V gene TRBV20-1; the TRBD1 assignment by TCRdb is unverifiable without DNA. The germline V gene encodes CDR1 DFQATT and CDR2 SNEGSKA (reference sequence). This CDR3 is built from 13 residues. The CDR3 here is CSASDRGYEKLFF.